The rows below give T cell receptor beta chains drawn from one sample of a study of shared clonotypes between healthy human individuals. The protocol was immunoSEQ multiplex PCR, while the TCRdb copy is restricted to in-frame clones and leaves out a portion. The sample yields over a million clones, roughly 96% seen once. Sequenced sample: naive CD4+ T cells sorted from blood. These receptors were obtained from a man aged 25 to 45 in good health. The CDR3 runs from the conserved cysteine through the conserved F or W. A D gene is named only where the DNA matches it firmly. Expanded clones are given a class, and other clones once, few, many or no size at all.

d_call clone_size j_call v_call cdr3_aa cdr3_nt
- - TRBJ2-5 TRBV7-9 CASSPSASLETQYF TGTGCCAGCAGCCCTTCTGCTTCGTTAGAGACCCAGTACTTC
TRBD2 - TRBJ2-5 TRBV9 CASSVEGLAGVGETQYF TGTGCCAGCAGCGTAGAGGGACTAGCGGGAGTCGGGGAGACCCAGTACTTC
TRBD1 - TRBJ2-3 TRBV7-3 CASARGRQGKGTDTQYF TGTGCCAGCGCGCGGGGCCGACAGGGGAAGGGCACAGATACGCAGTATTTT
TRBD1 - TRBJ1-5 TRBV19 CASSIGTGVYQPQHF TGTGCCAGTAGTATTGGGACAGGGGTCTATCAGCCCCAGCATTTT
- once TRBJ1-5 TRBV4-3 CASSQALGNQPQHF TGCGCCAGCAGCCAAGCCCTGGGCAATCAGCCCCAGCATTTT
- - TRBJ1-4 TRBV28 CASSLPLDEKLFF TGTGCCAGCAGTTTGCCGCTGGATGAAAAACTGTTTTTT
- - TRBJ1-2 TRBV28 CASSFVLPNYGYTF TGTGCCAGCAGTTTTGTCCTTCCTAACTATGGCTACACCTTC
- - TRBJ2-6 TRBV5-1 CASSLGVAGANVLTF TGCGCCAGCAGCTTGGGGGTGGCTGGGGCCAACGTCCTGACTTTC
- once TRBJ2-7 TRBV28 CASSPMPGQYEQYF TGTGCCAGCAGTCCAATGCCGGGGCAATACGAGCAGTACTTC
- - TRBJ2-3 TRBV9 CASSVGGRTDTQYF TGTGCCAGCAGCGTTGGCGGGCGCACAGATACGCAGTATTTT
- - TRBJ2-2 TRBV4-1 CASSQEENTGELFF TGCGCCAGCAGCCAAGAGGAGAACACCGGGGAGCTGTTTTTT
TRBD2 - TRBJ2-5 TRBV19 CASRGGETQYF TGTGCCAGTAGGGGAGGGGAGACCCAGTACTTC
- - TRBJ2-6 TRBV30 CAWSLSGANVLTF TGTGCCTGGAGCCTCTCTGGGGCCAACGTCCTGACTTTC
- - TRBJ2-1 TRBV28 CASSLSFDSYNEQFF TGTGCCAGCAGCCTCAGCTTCGACTCCTACAATGAGCAGTTCTTC
TRBD1 - TRBJ2-2 TRBV11-2 CASSYGQGTGELFF TGTGCCAGCAGCTACGGACAGGGGACCGGGGAGCTGTTTTTT
TRBD2 - TRBJ2-3 TRBV19 CASRGGAAGTDTQYF TGTGCCAGTAGGGGAGGGGCGGCCGGGACAGATACGCAGTATTTT